This record concerns one T cell receptor (beta chain) sequence. TCRdb's table, derived via immunoSEQ multiplex PCR, lists solely in-frame clones and lacks some. The sample records 49,000 or so clones, around 84% being singletons. The source of the sample is a study of PD-L1 blockade in urothelial cancer. About the research overall: Among blood samples, the median T cell count was 141,255.

CDR1 is SEHNR and CDR2 is FQNEAQ in the germline V gene (reference sequence). V shed 1 base and J 7 bases; nucleotides not matched to a gene: 3. There are 14 residues in the CDR3. As to time point: pretreatment peripheral blood. This TCR came from a man aged 55 to 70 with urothelial cancer. The sequenced sample was PBMCs, obtained around atezolizumab (anti-PD-L1) treatment. V is TRBV7-9 and J is TRBJ2-1; 8 bases line up with TRBD1. In DNA, the CDR3 is TGTGCCAGCAGCTTAGTCAGGGGGCTAAATGAGCAGTTCTTC. This encodes CASSLVRGLNEQFF.